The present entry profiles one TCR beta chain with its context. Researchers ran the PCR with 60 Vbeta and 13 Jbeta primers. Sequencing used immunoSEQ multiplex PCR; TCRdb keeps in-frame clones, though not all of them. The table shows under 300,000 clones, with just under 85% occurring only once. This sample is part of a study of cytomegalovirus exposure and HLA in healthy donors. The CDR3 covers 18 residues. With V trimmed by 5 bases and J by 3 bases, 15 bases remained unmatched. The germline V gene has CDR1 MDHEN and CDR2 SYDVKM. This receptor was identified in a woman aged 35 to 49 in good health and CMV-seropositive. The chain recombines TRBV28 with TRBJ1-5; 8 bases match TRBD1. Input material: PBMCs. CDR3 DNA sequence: TGTGCCAGCAGTCCGTGGACAGGGACGGGCCCCATCAATCAGCCCCAGCATTTT. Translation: CASSPWTGTGPINQPQHF.